A selection of T cell receptor beta chains follows, all from one sample in a study of blood T cell repertoires in COVID-19. The protocol was immunoSEQ multiplex PCR, while the TCRdb copy is restricted to in-frame clones and leaves out a portion. The table lists roughly 350,000 clones, about 85% of them singletons. The specimen was peripheral blood. Every receptor here comes from a woman under 30 with acute or convalescent COVID-19. Both conserved end residues are part of each CDR3.

j_call v_call cdr3_aa
TRBJ2-1 TRBV2 CATRRGLAGLGYNEQFF
TRBJ2-1 TRBV24-1 CATSDSEAEQFF
TRBJ1-2 TRBV6-5 CASFGQGASYGYTF
TRBJ2-1 TRBV9 CASSPSGGNYNEQFF
TRBJ2-5 TRBV7-9 CASSLALRETQYF
TRBJ1-6 TRBV5-1 CASSLQGSGTYNSPLHF
TRBJ2-5 TRBV5-1 CASSRQQETQYF
TRBJ2-2 TRBV5-1 CASSSQGARGTGELFF
TRBJ2-1 TRBV12-5 CASGPRLEPSEQFF
TRBJ2-2 TRBV15 CATAERGQTGELFF
TRBJ1-1 TRBV10-3 CAISDPDIQGVNTEAFF
TRBJ1-1 TRBV5-1 CASSLDENSYVAFF
TRBJ2-7 TRBV20-1 CSASGTAGDSYEQYF
TRBJ1-1 TRBV19 CASILRGRERSTEAFF
TRBJ2-3 TRBV7-9 CASSRTSTDTQYF
TRBJ1-4 TRBV5-1 CASSSAPGQGYEKLFF
TRBJ2-1 TRBV2 CASNRRGGGQFF
TRBJ2-1 TRBV12-3/TRBV12-4 CASRGLYNEQFF
TRBJ2-1 TRBV9 CASSSTSDDNEQFF
TRBJ1-4 TRBV2 CASLQGTKLFF
TRBJ1-2 TRBV4-2 CASSQDITNYGYTF
TRBJ1-1 TRBV19 CASSIGTGTEAFF